These 28 T cell receptor beta chains came from one sample sequenced in a study of T cells in Graves' hyperthyroidism and ophthalmopathy. The CDR3 regions of TCR beta were amplified from RNA transcripts. Primed by the HTBI set, a first-round RT-PCR was run on the TCR CDR3. A single record per CDR3 protein comes from TCRdb applying MiXCR to the multiplex PCR reads. The sample contains about 330,000 distinct CDR3 sequences, roughly 15% of which appear only once. The sample consisted of blood. Receptor source: a woman aged 40-49 years with Graves' ophthalmopathy.

This clonotype came up many times. Since a much larger clone is just one base distant, this may be a read error. The rearrangement links TRBV3-1 to TRBJ2-5; D call uncertain. This CDR3 has 11 residues. V dropped 5 bases and J dropped 0 bases, with 1 base sitting between them. CDR1 is LGHDT, CDR2 YNNKEL, per germline (reference sequence). This CDR3 reads CASSNQETQYF. The CDR3 DNA follows: TGTGCCAGCAGCAACCAAGAGACCCAGTACTTC.

There are many counts of this clonotype. The chain has TRBV24-1 and TRBJ2-3; TRBD2 aligns across 8 bases. CDR1 and CDR2 from the germline V gene are KGHDR and SFDVKD. The CDR3 length is 15 residues. V gave up 3 bases and J gave up 6 bases; unmatched junction bases: 7. CDR3 sequence reads: CATSDPGGAGDTQYF. The CDR3 DNA reads as TGTGCCACCAGTGATCCCGGGGGGGCAGGGGATACGCAGTATTTT.

Note on this clonotype: Given a much more abundant clone one base away, this may be a read error. V and J are TRBV2 and TRBJ1-1, with 8 bases lining up with TRBD1. The CDR3 spans 13 residues. In germline, CDR1 is SNHLY, CDR2 FYNNEI. CDR3 residues: CASSLTDRAEASF. Here the CDR3 DNA reads TGTGCCAGCAGTCTTACGGACAGGGCTGAAGCTTCCTTT.

This clonotype was found a few times. V gene TRBV19 combines with J gene TRBJ1-2; D is possibly TRBD1 (6 bases). The CDR3 length is 12 residues. Looked up from germline, CDR1 is LNHDA and CDR2 is SQIVND (reference sequence). V dropped 8 bases and J dropped 5 bases, with 12 bases sitting between them. CDR3 coding DNA: TGTGCCAGTTGGGGGGCGTTTTATGGCTACACCTTC. Translated: CASWGAFYGYTF.

This clonotype was seen at least ten times. J is TRBJ2-3 and V is TRBV3-1, with D possibly TRBD1 on 6 matching bases. V lost 0 bases, J lost 7 bases, and 11 bases lay in between. CDR3 size: 14 residues. Germline-derived CDR1 and CDR2 are LGHDT and YNNKEL (reference sequence). The CDR3 is CASSQDTGRNTQYF. DNA for the CDR3: TGTGCCAGCAGCCAAGATACAGGGCGGAATACGCAGTATTTT.

This clonotype was seen at least ten times. The chain couples TRBV11-2 to TRBJ2-7; 7 positions agree with TRBD2. The CDR3 has 13 amino acids. With V trimmed by 6 bases and J by 2 bases, 4 bases remained unmatched. CDR1 SGHAT and CDR2 FQNNGV come from the germline V gene. The CDR3 region is CASSLGLAYEQYF. The CDR3 bases are TGTGCCAGCAGTCTCGGACTAGCCTACGAGCAGTACTTC.

This clonotype was counted a few times. The chain couples TRBV5-1 to TRBJ2-7, with TRBD2 matching 13 bases. The CDR3 consists of 19 residues. The ends lost 0 bases at V and 2 bases at J; junction bases unmatched: 11. Germline CDR1 SGHRS, CDR2 YFSETQ. CDR3 DNA sequence: TGCGCCAGCAGCTTGGCCCAACTAGCGGGGGGGCTTGACCCCTACGAGCAGTACTTC. It encodes CASSLAQLAGGLDPYEQYF. Together with reference TRBV5-1 and TRBJ2-7, the CDR3 gives the full variable domain: KAGVTQTPRYLIKTRGQQVTLSCSPISGHRSVSWYQQTPGQGLQFLFEYFSETQRNKGNFPGRFSGRQFSNSRSEMNVSTLELGDSALYLCASSLAQLAGGLDPYEQYFGPGTRLTVT.

Ten or more counts support this clonotype. The CDR3 bases are TGTGCCAGCAGCTTAGAAGTAAATCAGCCCCAGCATTTT. Its protein is CASSLEVNQPQHF. The chain recombines TRBV7-2 with TRBJ1-5, with D uncertain. Germline assignment: CDR1 SGHTA and CDR2 FQGNSA. CDR3 length: 13 amino acids. Trimming removed 1 base at V and 4 bases at J, with 5 bases between.

This clonotype occurred many times. The chain uses TRBV2 and TRBJ2-2, with D possibly being TRBD1 (6 bases). The CDR3 consists of 14 residues. V lost 6 bases and J 1 base, leaving 9 bases between the germline ends. From germline, CDR1 is SNHLY and CDR2 FYNNEI. Written as DNA, the CDR3 is TGTGCCAGCAGGGAACAGGGGAACACCGGGGAGCTGTTTTTT. This translates into CASREQGNTGELFF.

This clonotype was recorded a few times. V gene TRBV24-1 combines with J gene TRBJ2-5, with D possibly matching TRBD2 (6 bases). Looked up from germline, CDR1 is KGHDR and CDR2 is SFDVKD. Trimming left V 1 base short and J 3 bases short, with 8 bases between. CDR3 length: 14 residues. The CDR3 region has the DNA TGTGCCACCAGTGATTTCGGGGGAAAAGAGACCCAGTACTTC. It translates to CATSDFGGKETQYF.

The genes are TRBV20-1 and TRBJ2-1; TRBD1 matches 12 bases. Germline V gene sequence: CDR1 DFQATT, CDR2 SNEGSKA (reference sequence). This CDR3 is built from 14 residues. J lost 8 bases, V lost 5 bases, and 7 bases had no gene match. CDR3 amino acids: CSAAGTGGLYEQFF. CDR3 DNA: TGCAGTGCTGCCGGGACAGGGGGCTTGTATGAGCAGTTCTTC.

On this clonotype itself: This sequence may be a read error, since a much larger clone differs from it by one base. J is TRBJ2-3 and V is TRBV10-2; tentatively, D is TRBD1 (6 bases). From germline, CDR1 is WSHSY and CDR2 SAAADI. CDR3 size: 12 residues. CDR3 residues: CASNRWTDSQYF. The CDR3 nucleotides read TGCGCCAGCAACAGGTGGACAGATTCGCAGTATTTT.

This clonotype came up many times. The chain couples TRBV7-2 to TRBJ1-1; D unresolved. Germline CDR1 and CDR2: SGHTA and FQGNSA. The CDR3 runs 15 residues. The ends were cut back, 3 bases at V and 10 bases at J, with 21 bases in the middle. The CDR3 region is CASSFWRTTYPRAFF. Written as DNA, the CDR3 is TGTGCCAGCAGCTTCTGGAGAACTACATACCCTCGAGCTTTCTTT.

This clonotype occurred many times. CDR3 sequence: CASSWARNYGYTF. The CDR3 DNA is TGTGCCAGCAGTTGGGCAAGAAATTATGGCTACACCTTC. The gene calls are TRBV6-2 or TRBV6-3 and TRBJ1-2; D remains ambiguous. The CDR3 is made up of 13 amino acids. The V gene's germline CDR1 is MNHEY and CDR2 SVGEGT. V was trimmed by 4 bases and J by 5 bases, leaving 11 bases between them.

This clonotype was counted many times. CDR3 DNA: TGTGCCATCAGTCTCGGACAGGGAGATACGCAGTATTTT. Translated: CAISLGQGDTQYF. V usage is TRBV10-3 and J usage is TRBJ2-3; 8 bases map to TRBD1. Per germline, CDR1 ENHRY and CDR2 SYGVKD. The CDR3 runs to 13 residues. V lost 5 bases to trimming and J lost 5 bases; unmatched junction nucleotides: 3.

This clonotype was picked up many times. This chain connects TRBV10-3 to TRBJ1-5; 7 bases line up with TRBD1. Looked up from germline, CDR1 is ENHRY and CDR2 is SYGVKD. V lost 3 bases, J lost 3 bases, and 5 bases stayed unmatched. CDR3 length: 15 amino acids. For the CDR3, the DNA is TGTGCCATCAGTGATGGGACAGTGAACAATCAGCCCCAGCATTTT. It encodes CAISDGTVNNQPQHF.

This chain links TRBV27 with TRBJ1-5; 8 bases map to TRBD1. V was clipped by 2 bases and J by 6 bases; unmatched bases: 3. Per the germline V gene, CDR1 is MNHEY and CDR2 is SMNVEV (reference sequence). The CDR3 loop spans 14 amino acids. The CDR3 bases are TGTGCCAGCAGTTTAGCCAGGGGGCTTCAGCCCCAGCATTTT. Residues: CASSLARGLQPQHF.

This clonotype was seen many times. The rearrangement links TRBV28 to TRBJ2-1; 7 bases line up with TRBD2. J gave up 5 bases and V 2 bases, and 21 bases lay outside the gene matches. Germline CDR1 and CDR2: MDHEN and SYDVKM. This CDR3 has 20 residues. DNA of the CDR3: TGTGCCAGCAGTTTAAATTATAGGGTGACTAGCCTGTCCTCTAACAATGAGCAGTTCTTC. Encoded protein: CASSLNYRVTSLSSNNEQFF.

This clonotype was counted ten times or more. The chain is built from TRBV6-1 and TRBJ1-2; 7 nucleotides align to TRBD1. The CDR3 is made up of 13 amino acids. Germline V gene lookup returns CDR1 MNHNS and CDR2 SASEGT. J gave up 7 bases and V 5 bases, and 7 bases lay outside the gene matches. The CDR3 DNA follows: TGTGCCAGCAGTTCAGGGGGGCAGGCTGGCTACACCTTC. It translates to CASSSGGQAGYTF.

This clonotype was seen at least ten times. V usage is TRBV20-1 and J usage is TRBJ2-7, with D possibly TRBD1 on 5 matching bases. The CDR3 runs to 13 residues. CDR1 DFQATT and CDR2 SNEGSKA come from the germline V gene (reference sequence). With 6 bases removed from V and 2 bases from J, the gap between germline ends came to 14 bases. The CDR3 reads CSAGTGGTYEQYF. CDR3 bases: TGCAGTGCCGGAACAGGTGGAACCTACGAGCAGTACTTC.

The chain has TRBV18 and TRBJ2-2; D is uncertain. Deletions cut 2 bases from V and 1 base from J, with 5 bases between. This CDR3 has 14 amino acids. From germline, CDR1 is KGHSH and CDR2 LQKENI. CDR3 DNA: TGTGCCAGCTCACCAAACAGGAACACCGGGGAGCTGTTTTTT. As protein: CASSPNRNTGELFF.

This clonotype came up many times. The chain couples TRBV27 to TRBJ1-2; 9 bases match TRBD1. Germline V CDR1 and CDR2: MNHEY, SMNVEV (reference sequence). The junction had 7 bases not matched to a gene; V was cut back by 5 bases and J by 6 bases. The CDR3 runs to 14 residues. CDR3 sequence reads: CASSLQGQGDGYTF. CDR3 bases: TGTGCCAGCAGTCTACAGGGACAGGGTGATGGCTACACCTTC.

This clonotype was seen at least ten times. The chain links TRBV7-9 to TRBJ2-3; D is perhaps TRBD1 (6 bases). Germline V gene sequence: CDR1 SEHNR, CDR2 FQNEAQ (reference sequence). CDR3 length: 16 amino acids. V lost 2 bases and J 0 bases, leaving 12 bases between the germline ends. CDR3 nucleotide sequence: TGTGCCAGCAGCTTACCACCGCAGGGGAGCACAGATACGCAGTATTTT. Translation gives CASSLPPQGSTDTQYF. Combining the CDR3 with reference TRBV7-9 and TRBJ2-3 gives the whole variable domain DTGVSQNPRHKITKRGQNVTFRCDPISEHNRLYWYRQTLGQGPEFLTYFQNEAQLEKSRLLSDRFSAERPKGSFSTLEIQRTEQGDSAMYLCASSLPPQGSTDTQYFGPGTRLTVL.

The sample holds one count of this clonotype. This sequence joins TRBV6-1 and TRBJ1-6; D might be TRBD1 (6 bases). The CDR3 sequence is 13 residues long. Germline CDR1 and CDR2: MNHNS and SASEGT. V gave up 6 bases and J gave up 10 bases, with 13 bases separating them. Here the CDR3 reads CASRGQGTSPLHF. CDR3 nucleotide sequence: TGTGCCAGCAGGGGGCAGGGGACCTCACCCCTCCACTTT.

This clonotype was detected ten times or more. The chain is built from TRBV20-1 and TRBJ1-2; perhaps TRBD1 as D (5 bases). The V gene lost 1 base and the J gene lost 7 bases, with 10 bases spanning the gap. Germline V gene lookup returns CDR1 DFQATT and CDR2 SNEGSKA (reference sequence). CDR3 length: 12 amino acids. The CDR3 loop is CSARAEDSGYTF. As DNA, the CDR3 is TGCAGTGCTAGAGCCGAAGACAGTGGCTACACCTTC.

This clonotype has at least ten counts. The J gene is TRBJ2-3, the V gene TRBV6-5; D ambiguous. In germline, CDR1 is MNHEY, CDR2 SVGAGI. Trimming took 0 bases from V and 2 from J, leaving 9 bases between them. The length of the CDR3 is 15 residues. CDR3 residues: CASSYSGQDTDTQYF. The CDR3 DNA reads TGTGCCAGCAGTTACTCCGGGCAGGACACAGATACGCAGTATTTT.

V is TRBV6-1 and J is TRBJ2-7, with D perhaps matching TRBD1 (5 bases). Germline-derived CDR1 and CDR2 are MNHNS and SASEGT. V gave up 7 bases and J gave up 0 bases, with 10 bases separating them. The CDR3 loop spans 13 amino acids. As DNA, the CDR3 is TGTGCCAGCACTACAGGCTTCTCCTACGAGCAGTACTTC. Translated: CASTTGFSYEQYF.

The chain uses TRBV25-1 and TRBJ1-2, with TRBD1 matching over 7 bases. V lost 7 bases, J lost 5 bases, and 4 bases stayed unmatched. Germline lookup yields CDR1 MGHDK and CDR2 SYGVNS. This CDR3 spans 12 amino acids. The CDR3 is CASNRTGYGYTF. CDR3 nucleotide sequence: TGTGCCAGCAACAGGACAGGATATGGCTACACCTTC.